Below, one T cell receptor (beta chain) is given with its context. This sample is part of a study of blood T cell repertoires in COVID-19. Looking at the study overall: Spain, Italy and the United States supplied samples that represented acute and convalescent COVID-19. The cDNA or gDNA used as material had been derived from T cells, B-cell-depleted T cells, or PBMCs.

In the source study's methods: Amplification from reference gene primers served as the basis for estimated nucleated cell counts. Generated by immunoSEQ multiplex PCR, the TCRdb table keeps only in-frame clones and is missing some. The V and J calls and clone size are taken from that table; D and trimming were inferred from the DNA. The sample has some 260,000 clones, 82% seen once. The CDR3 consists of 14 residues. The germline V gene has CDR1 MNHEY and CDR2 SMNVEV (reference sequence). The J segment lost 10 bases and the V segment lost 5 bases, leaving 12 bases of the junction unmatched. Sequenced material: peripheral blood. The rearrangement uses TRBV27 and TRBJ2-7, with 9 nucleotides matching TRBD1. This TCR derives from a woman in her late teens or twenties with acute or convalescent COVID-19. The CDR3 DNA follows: TGTGCCAGCAGTACCAGGGACAGGGCACAAATCCAGTACTTC. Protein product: CASSTRDRAQIQYF.